These 28 T cell receptor beta chains came from one sample sequenced in a study of cytomegalovirus exposure and HLA in healthy donors. The table came from immunoSEQ multiplex PCR; TCRdb's copy has only in-frame clones and leaves some out. The table has about 100,000 clones, just under 95% seen once; the top ten hold roughly 0.9%. The sequencing sample was made of PBMCs. These receptors all stem from a young woman in good health and CMV-seronegative.

This sequence joins TRBV19 and TRBJ1-2; D remains unclear. The CDR3 runs 16 residues. Looked up from germline, CDR1 is LNHDA and CDR2 is SQIVND (reference sequence). V was clipped by 1 base and J by 2 bases, with 14 bases between them. CDR3 bases: TGTGCCAGTAGTATAGCGCGGCAGTTCCCCAACTATGGCTACACCTTC. Protein product: CASSIARQFPNYGYTF.

The chain employs TRBV7-6 and TRBJ1-2; possible D gene TRBD1, 5 bases. The V and J ends lost 1 base and 5 bases respectively, with 14 bases between them. CDR3 length: 15 amino acids. Germline assignment: CDR1 SGHVS and CDR2 FNYEAQ. CDR3 amino acids: CASSLDQGFGYGYTF. CDR3 nucleotide sequence: TGTGCCAGCAGCTTAGACCAGGGTTTCGGGTATGGCTACACCTTC.

The rearrangement uses TRBV4-1 and TRBJ2-2; weak D call: TRBD1 (7 bases). V was shortened by 1 base and J by 6 bases, with 18 bases between the two germline ends. CDR3 length: 17 amino acids. The germline gives CDR1 MGHRA, CDR2 YSYEKL. CDR3 DNA: TGCGCCAGCAGCCAAGTTGACCCTAGCAGGGGGGCCGGGGAGCTGTTTTTT. It is translated as CASSQVDPSRGAGELFF.

As concerns this clone: The junction does not match germline at one end; this may be a read error. The sample contains more than one DNA sequence encoding this CDR3. The rearrangement joins TRBV7-7 to TRBJ1-1; D ambiguous. The V gene's germline CDR1 is SSHAT and CDR2 FNYEAQ (reference sequence). The CDR3 spans 13 residues. The CDR3 protein is CASSLDSNTEAFF. For the CDR3, the DNA is TGTGCTAGCAGCTTAGATTCTAACACTGAAGCTTTCTTT.

The chain joins TRBV7-9 to TRBJ2-2; D may be TRBD1 (6 bases). Germline values: CDR1 SEHNR, CDR2 FQNEAQ (reference sequence). The CDR3 extends over 16 amino acids. Trimming took 5 bases from V and 2 from J, leaving 15 bases between them. The CDR3 here is CASSGMRTANTGELFF. The CDR3 DNA sequence: TGTGCCAGCAGCGGAATGAGGACAGCCAACACCGGGGAGCTGTTTTTT.

The rearrangement uses TRBV6-1 and TRBJ2-7; TRBD2 agrees at 7 bases. There are 12 residues in the CDR3. Looked up from germline, CDR1 is MNHNS and CDR2 is SASEGT. Trimming removed 6 bases from V and 6 bases from J; junction bases left unmatched: 5. CDR3 sequence: CASSRLAREQYF. The CDR3 bases are TGTGCCAGCAGCAGACTAGCACGCGAGCAGTACTTC.

The rearrangement uses TRBV4-2 and TRBJ2-7, with 11 bases aligning to TRBD2. Germline V gives CDR1 LGHNA, CDR2 YNFKEQ. The CDR3 loop spans 15 amino acids. The V gene end was trimmed by 6 bases and the J gene end by 2 bases; junction bases not matched to a gene: 6. The CDR3 bases are TGTGCCAGCAGGAACTTAGCGGGGGGGGCCTACGAGCAGTACTTC. Protein: CASRNLAGGAYEQYF.

The chain uses TRBV19 and TRBJ2-7; D may be TRBD1 (5 bases). The CDR3 is 15 residues long. Trimming left V 4 bases short and J 3 bases short, with 16 bases between. Germline V gene lookup returns CDR1 LNHDA and CDR2 SQIVND (reference sequence). CDR3 in amino acids: CASSTREIPFYEQYF. The CDR3 DNA reads as TGTGCCAGTAGTACCAGGGAAATTCCCTTCTACGAGCAGTACTTC.

The CDR3 DNA is TGTGCCAGTAAAGACCTGAAGGACTATTTTGAAGCTTTCTTT. Its translation: CASKDLKDYFEAFF. The J gene is TRBJ1-1, the V gene TRBV19; D is undetermined. V was clipped by 7 bases and J by 7 bases, with 19 bases between them. CDR1 and CDR2 from the germline V gene are LNHDA and SQIVND (reference sequence). The CDR3 consists of 14 residues.

V is TRBV2 and J is TRBJ1-5; 9 bases are a match to TRBD1. The ends lost 6 bases at V and 7 bases at J; junction bases unmatched: 19. From germline, CDR1 is SNHLY and CDR2 FYNNEI. The CDR3 loop spans 18 amino acids. CDR3 coding DNA: TGTGCCAGCAGGGCCGTGGACAGGGGCCCATCAGGTCCCCAGCCCCAGCATTTT. Residues: CASRAVDRGPSGPQPQHF. Full variable domain (outside the CDR3, taken from reference TRBV2 and TRBJ1-5): EPEVTQTPSHQVTQMGQEVILRCVPISNHLYFYWYRQILGQKVEFLVSFYNNEISEKSEIFDDQFSVERPDGSNFTLKIRSTKLEDSAMYFCASRAVDRGPSGPQPQHFGDGTRLSIL.

The chain uses TRBV6-6 and TRBJ2-1; D is undetermined. This CDR3 is 11 amino acids long. The V and J ends lost 6 bases and 4 bases respectively, with 4 bases between them. Germline assignment: CDR1 MNHNY and CDR2 SVGAGI (reference sequence). The CDR3 DNA sequence: TGTGCCAGCAGCCCGTACAATGAGCAGTTCTTC. Its translation is CASSPYNEQFF.

CDR3 sequence reads: CASSLKVAGVQYF. As DNA, the CDR3 is TGTGCCAGCAGCTTAAAAGTAGCGGGAGTGCAGTACTTC. The gene calls are TRBV7-2 and TRBJ2-7; 9 bases line up with TRBD2. The CDR3 loop spans 13 amino acids. Looked up from germline, CDR1 is SGHTA and CDR2 is FQGNSA. Trimming took 2 bases from V and 9 from J; bases not matched to a gene: 5. The entire variable domain, with the rest obtained from reference TRBV7-2 and TRBJ2-7, is as follows: GAGVSQSPSNKVTEKGKDVELRCDPISGHTALYWYRQSLGQGLEFLIYFQGNSAPDKSGLPSDRFSAERTGGSVSTLTIQRTQQEDSAVYLCASSLKVAGVQYFGPGTRLTVT.

The chain carries TRBV5-1 and TRBJ1-2, with a possible D match to TRBD1 (5 bases). Trimming took 0 bases from V and 2 from J, leaving 14 bases between them. The V gene's germline CDR1 is SGHRS and CDR2 YFSETQ. The CDR3 is made up of 16 amino acids. Here the CDR3 reads CASSLDGHAVNYGYTF. The DNA for the CDR3 is TGCGCCAGCAGCTTGGACGGACACGCGGTAAACTATGGCTACACCTTC.

V gene TRBV10-3 combines with J gene TRBJ1-1, with TRBD1 matching 7 bases. Per germline, CDR1 ENHRY and CDR2 SYGVKD. CDR3 length: 13 residues. The J segment lost 5 bases and the V segment lost 6 bases, leaving 6 bases of the junction unmatched. For the CDR3, the DNA is TGTGCCATCAGGAGGGACAGCCTAACTGAAGCTTTCTTT. Encoded protein: CAIRRDSLTEAFF.

The V gene is TRBV28, the J gene TRBJ2-3; no clear D. The V gene's germline CDR1 is MDHEN and CDR2 SYDVKM. V shed 2 bases and J shed 5 bases, with 11 bases lying between them. This CDR3 contains 14 residues. CDR3 nucleotide sequence: TGTGCCAGCAGTTTAATGGCAGGTGGAGATACGCAGTATTTT. Its translation: CASSLMAGGDTQYF.

This clone came up once. The gene calls are TRBV19 and TRBJ1-1, with D possibly TRBD1 on 6 matching bases. Trimming cost V 5 bases and J 1 base, with 20 bases left between them. Germline V gene data show CDR1 as LNHDA and CDR2 as SQIVND (reference sequence). The CDR3 has 17 amino acids. CDR3 in amino acids: CASSPSGGLERNTEAFF. CDR3 nucleotides: TGTGCCAGTAGTCCGTCCGGGGGGCTCGAGAGGAACACTGAAGCTTTCTTT.

V gene TRBV5-1 combines with J gene TRBJ2-1, with 10 bases matching TRBD2. Trimming removed 0 bases from V and 0 bases from J; junction bases left unmatched: 6. The CDR3 contains 18 residues. The V gene's germline CDR1 is SGHRS and CDR2 YFSETQ. DNA of the CDR3: TGCGCCAGCAGCTTGGAAGCGGGAGGGTTGAGCTCCTACAATGAGCAGTTCTTC. It specifies CASSLEAGGLSSYNEQFF.

The genes are TRBV25-1 and TRBJ2-3, with D perhaps matching TRBD2 (6 bases). Trimming left V 5 bases short and J 0 bases short, with 9 bases between. CDR1 is MGHDK, CDR2 SYGVNS, per germline. CDR3 length: 14 amino acids. For the CDR3, the DNA is TGTGCCAGCAGTCCCAGCGGGAGCACAGATACGCAGTATTTT. Translating it yields CASSPSGSTDTQYF. Full variable domain (remainder filled in from reference TRBV25-1 and TRBJ2-3): EADIYQTPRYLVIGTGKKITLECSQTMGHDKMYWYQQDPGMELHLIHYSYGVNSTEKGDLSSESTVSRIRTEHFPLTLESARPSHTSQYLCASSPSGSTDTQYFGPGTRLTVL.

This clone showed up just a few times. V and J are TRBV4-1 and TRBJ2-4; D is perhaps TRBD1 (6 bases). This CDR3 is built from 16 residues. Germline V gene sequence: CDR1 MGHRA, CDR2 YSYEKL. The ends were cut back, 2 bases at V and 7 bases at J, with 18 bases in the middle. CDR3 region: CASSQPLLTTGNIQYF. The CDR3 DNA reads as TGCGCCAGCAGCCAACCTCTCTTGACCACAGGGAACATTCAGTACTTC.

The chain recombines TRBV10-3 with TRBJ1-1; the D is unclear. V lost 6 bases and J 1 base, leaving 12 bases between the germline ends. This CDR3 contains 14 residues. Per germline, CDR1 ENHRY and CDR2 SYGVKD. The CDR3 protein is CAIRLDGKNTEAFF. CDR3 coding DNA: TGTGCCATCAGGTTGGACGGGAAGAACACTGAAGCTTTCTTT.

The chain links TRBV7-3 to TRBJ2-3; 10 bases agree with TRBD2. This CDR3 contains 17 residues. The ends lost 5 bases at V and 3 bases at J; junction bases unmatched: 11. Germline-derived CDR1 and CDR2 are SGHTA and FQGTGA. In nucleotides, the CDR3 is TGTGCCAGCAGCCAGGGGGCTAGCGGGGGAGCAACAGATACGCAGTATTTT. It encodes CASSQGASGGATDTQYF.

V usage is TRBV10-3 and J usage is TRBJ2-7; 9 bases match TRBD1. Trimming took 6 bases from V and 3 from J; bases not matched to a gene: 12. CDR3 length: 16 residues. Germline V gene lookup returns CDR1 ENHRY and CDR2 SYGVKD. In nucleotides, the CDR3 is TGTGCCATCAGCGGGGCCCAGACAGGGGGATACTACGAGCAGTACTTC. Its translation: CAISGAQTGGYYEQYF.

The rearrangement links TRBV6-1 to TRBJ2-7; D possibly corresponds to TRBD2 (6 bases). V was trimmed by 3 bases and J by 0 bases, leaving 12 bases between them. Germline CDR1 MNHNS, CDR2 SASEGT. This CDR3 is built from 15 residues. The CDR3 loop is CASSEVGGSSYEQYF. The CDR3 DNA sequence: TGTGCCAGCAGTGAGGTCGGGGGAAGCTCCTACGAGCAGTACTTC.

The chain couples TRBV6-1 to TRBJ1-5; TRBD1 agrees at 10 bases. CDR3 length: 14 residues. Germline CDR1 MNHNS, CDR2 SASEGT. Trimming removed 4 bases from V and 5 bases from J; junction bases left unmatched: 2. The CDR3 loop is CASSGQGAYQPQHF. The CDR3 bases are TGTGCCAGCAGTGGACAGGGGGCTTATCAGCCCCAGCATTTT.

The chain employs TRBV2 and TRBJ2-3; the D is unclear. V shed 7 bases and J shed 6 bases, with 11 bases lying between them. The germline V gene has CDR1 SNHLY and CDR2 FYNNEI. This CDR3 contains 12 residues. CDR3 DNA sequence: TGTGCCAGCAATCAAGTGAGGGATACGCAGTATTTT. Its translation: CASNQVRDTQYF.

The rearrangement links TRBV6-5 to TRBJ2-7; TRBD2 aligns across 9 bases. The CDR3 loop spans 15 amino acids. Trimming removed 2 bases from V and 4 bases from J; junction bases left unmatched: 6. Germline CDR1 is MNHEY and CDR2 is SVGAGI. The CDR3 DNA sequence: TGTGCCAGCAGTTACACGGGACTAGCCACGTACGAGCAGTACTTC. Its translation is CASSYTGLATYEQYF.

V usage is TRBV5-6 and J usage is TRBJ2-5; 8 bases are shared with TRBD1. V gave up 2 bases and J gave up 4 bases; unmatched junction bases: 7. Germline assignment: CDR1 SGHDT and CDR2 YYEEEE. The CDR3 extends over 15 amino acids. The CDR3 DNA is TGTGCCAGCAGCTTTAAGGGGACAGGAGTAGAGACCCAGTACTTC. Encoded protein: CASSFKGTGVETQYF.

The chain carries TRBV5-6 and TRBJ2-7, with 7 bases that match TRBD1. V shed 3 bases, J shed 2 bases, and the junction held 5 bases outside the gene matches. This CDR3 spans 14 amino acids. The V gene's germline CDR1 is SGHDT and CDR2 YYEEEE. In DNA, the CDR3 is TGTGCCAGCAGCTACCGGGACAGACCCTACGAGCAGTACTTC. This translates into CASSYRDRPYEQYF.